Listed here are 13 T cell receptor beta chains from one sample, sequenced in a study of blood T cell repertoires in COVID-19. Data came from immunoSEQ multiplex PCR; TCRdb stores just in-frame clones and leaves some out. The data show almost 95,000 clones, about 86% seen once. Sequencing used peripheral blood. These receptors were collected from a man aged 55-75 years with acute or convalescent COVID-19.

The chain employs TRBV7-9 and TRBJ1-5; D perhaps matches TRBD1 (6 bases). V was pared by 1 base and J by 5 bases, with 12 bases between. The V gene's germline CDR1 is SEHNR and CDR2 FQNEAQ (reference sequence). This CDR3 has 15 amino acids. CDR3 DNA: TGTGCCAGCAGCTTAGGTTGGACAGTAGATCAGCCCCAGCATTTT. As protein: CASSLGWTVDQPQHF.

Of note for this clone: One end of the junction fails to match germline, which may point to a read error. The V and J genes are TRBV7-7 and TRBJ2-1; weak D call: TRBD1 (6 bases). The CDR3 runs to 16 residues. Germline V CDR1 and CDR2: SSHAT, FNYEAQ (reference sequence). CDR3 sequence: CASSLAVGGPYNEQFF. CDR3 DNA sequence: TGTGCTAGCAGCTTAGCCGTTGGGGGCCCCTACAATGAGCAGTTCTTC.

The CDR3 loop reads CASSYWGDRGGTEAFF. The CDR3 coding sequence is TGTGCCAGCAGTTACTGGGGGGACAGGGGTGGCACTGAAGCTTTCTTT. The chain recombines TRBV6-5 with TRBJ1-1; 10 positions agree with TRBD1. V was pared by 1 base and J by 4 bases, with 6 bases of the junction left unmatched. Germline assignment: CDR1 MNHEY and CDR2 SVGAGI. The CDR3 is 16 residues long.

This clone was counted once. The chain is built from TRBV28 and TRBJ1-1, with 8 positions matching TRBD1. V lost 6 bases, J lost 3 bases, and 6 bases stayed unmatched. Germline CDR1 MDHEN, CDR2 SYDVKM. CDR3 length: 14 residues. The CDR3 spells CASSRTGYDTEAFF. DNA of the CDR3: TGTGCCAGCAGCCGGACAGGGTACGACACTGAAGCTTTCTTT. The full variable domain, with the rest looked up from reference TRBV28 and TRBJ1-1, is DVKVTQSSRYLVKRTGEKVFLECVQDMDHENMFWYRQDPGLGLRLIYFSYDVKMKEKGDIPEGYSVSREKKERFSLILESASTNQTSMYLCASSRTGYDTEAFFGQGTRLTVV.

The gene calls are TRBV7-2 and TRBJ2-7, with 10 bases aligning to TRBD1. Per the germline V gene, CDR1 is SGHTA and CDR2 is FQGNSA. The length of the CDR3 is 14 residues. V lost 4 bases and J lost 4; bases outside the gene matches: 4. For the CDR3, the DNA is TGTGCCAGCAGCTCTGGACAGGGGGGTTACGAGCAGTACTTC. Its translation is CASSSGQGGYEQYF.

This chain links TRBV3-1 (or the pseudogene TRBV3-2) with TRBJ2-2, with D perhaps matching TRBD2 (6 bases). This CDR3 contains 14 residues. Germline CDR1 is LGHDT and CDR2 is YNNKEL (reference sequence). Trimming stripped 6 bases from V and 0 bases from J, with 8 bases between. The CDR3 bases are TGTGCCAGCAGGGACTATTCGAACACCGGGGAGCTGTTTTTT. Translating it yields CASRDYSNTGELFF.

In this sample, this clone turned up once. The chain has TRBV7-2 and TRBJ2-1; the D gene is possibly TRBD2 (6 bases). From germline, CDR1 is SGHTA and CDR2 FQGNSA. The CDR3 sequence is 12 residues long. Trimming removed 1 base from V and 10 bases from J, with 8 bases in between. The CDR3 DNA reads TGTGCCAGCAGCTTAGATAGCGGCGAGCAGTTCTTC. Its protein is CASSLDSGEQFF.

The chain employs TRBV7-3 and TRBJ1-1; no clear D. From germline, CDR1 is SGHTA and CDR2 FQGTGA. CDR3 size: 13 residues. Trimming removed 5 bases from V and 1 base from J, with 8 bases in between. CDR3 loop: CASSVDSNTEAFF. The CDR3 DNA sequence: TGTGCCAGCAGCGTAGACTCGAACACTGAAGCTTTCTTT.

The chain combines TRBV5-1 with TRBJ2-2; TRBD1 matches at 9 bases. CDR1 SGHRS and CDR2 YFSETQ come from the germline V gene. The CDR3 spans 14 residues. With V trimmed by 1 base and J by 6 bases, 1 base remained unmatched. The DNA for the CDR3 is TGCGCCAGCAGCTTGACAGGGGGCCCCGGGGAGCTGTTTTTT. Encoded protein: CASSLTGGPGELFF.

The V gene is TRBV10-3, the J gene TRBJ2-6; TRBD1 agrees at 10 bases. The CDR3 loop spans 17 amino acids. Germline values: CDR1 ENHRY, CDR2 SYGVKD. The junction had 5 bases not matched to a gene; V was cut back by 4 bases and J by 2 bases. The CDR3 region has the DNA TGTGCCATCAGTGGCCGGGACAGGGGTCCTGGGGCCAACGTCCTGACTTTC. This translates into CAISGRDRGPGANVLTF.

The V and J genes are TRBV6-5 and TRBJ1-1, with D uncertain. The CDR3 spans 11 residues. Germline V CDR1 and CDR2: MNHEY, SVGAGI. With 2 bases removed from V and 4 bases from J, the gap between germline ends came to 2 bases. The CDR3 here is CASSYRTEAFF. CDR3 bases: TGTGCCAGCAGTTACCGCACTGAAGCTTTCTTT.

This clone was counted ten times or more. The V gene is TRBV28, the J gene TRBJ1-5; D remains unclear. V lost 5 bases, J lost 9 bases, and 11 bases lay in between. The CDR3 is 12 amino acids. Germline V CDR1 and CDR2: MDHEN, SYDVKM. The CDR3 DNA is TGTGCCAGCAGTCCACCCCGAGGGCCCCAGCATTTT. As protein: CASSPPRGPQHF.

This sequence joins TRBV4-2 and TRBJ1-1, with 8 bases matching TRBD1. The germline V gene has CDR1 LGHNA and CDR2 YNFKEQ. V lost 1 base and J lost 1; bases outside the gene matches: 2. The CDR3 length is 15 residues. CDR3 DNA: TGTGCCAGCAGCCAAGTCGGACAGGGGAACACTGAAGCTTTCTTT. Protein product: CASSQVGQGNTEAFF.